The text below deals with one TCR beta chain. The target antigen is unknown. At one end, the junction sequence differs from germline, possibly due to a read error. This record belongs to a study of T cell responses to AZD1222 COVID-19 vaccine. Overall study findings and caveats: Mostly white British, mostly female donors; authors suggested clonal diversity may be underestimated.

Using immunoSEQ multiplex PCR, the repertoire was profiled, and TCRdb retains in-frame clones only, with some absent. This sample has approximately 150,000 clones, with around 90% found just once. The TCR was taken from an adult who received the AZD1222 COVID-19 vaccine. The sequenced sample was peripheral blood, obtained 28 days after the second AZD1222 dose.

The CDR3 spells CNVPPERGPPSSGNTIYF. In DNA, the CDR3 is TGCAACGTTCCCCCGGAGCGGGGACCGCCGAGCTCTGGAAACACCATATATTTT. The rearrangement uses TRBV29-1 and TRBJ1-3; TRBD1 might be the D (5 bases). The CDR3 is 18 residues long. Germline CDR1 is SQVTM and CDR2 is ANQGSEA. The complete variable domain, with remaining parts taken from reference TRBV29-1 and TRBJ1-3, reads SAVISQKPSRDICQRGTSLTIQCQVDSQVTMMFWYRQQPGQSLTLIATANQGSEATYESGFVIDKFPISRPNLTFSTLTVSNMSPEDSSIYLCNVPPERGPPSSGNTIYFGEGSWLTVV.